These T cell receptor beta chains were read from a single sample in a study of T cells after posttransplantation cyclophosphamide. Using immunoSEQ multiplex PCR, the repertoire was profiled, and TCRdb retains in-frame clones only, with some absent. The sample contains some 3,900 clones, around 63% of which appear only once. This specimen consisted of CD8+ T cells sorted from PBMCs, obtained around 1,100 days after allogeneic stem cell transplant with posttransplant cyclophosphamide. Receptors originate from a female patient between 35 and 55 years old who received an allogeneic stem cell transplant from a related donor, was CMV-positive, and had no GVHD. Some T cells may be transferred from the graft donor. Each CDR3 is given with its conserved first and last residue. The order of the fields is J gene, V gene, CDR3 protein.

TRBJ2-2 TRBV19 CASRNQALGYTGELFF
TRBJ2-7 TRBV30 CAWSFPRGDRGLYEQYF
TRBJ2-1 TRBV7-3 CASSWAGGPFNEQFF
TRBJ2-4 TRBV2 CASSGNSKNIQYF
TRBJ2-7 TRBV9 CASFIEQGTAYEQYF
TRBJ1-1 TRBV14 CASSPGRHTEAFF
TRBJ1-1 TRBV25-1 CASSEGQGSFAEAFF
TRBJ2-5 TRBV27 CASSLSAAFLETQYF
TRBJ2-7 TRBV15 CATSSGGGTGAYEQYF
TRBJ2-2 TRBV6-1 CASSELVLAGPTGELFF
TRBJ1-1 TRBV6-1 CASSYKQNTEAFF
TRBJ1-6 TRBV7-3 CASSHQGSNSPLHF
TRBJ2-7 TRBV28 CASSLRATSYEQYF
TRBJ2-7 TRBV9 CASSIGQGTAYEQYF
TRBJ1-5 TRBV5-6 CASTWGQGAQPQHF
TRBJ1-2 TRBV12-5 CASGSGEIGYGYTF
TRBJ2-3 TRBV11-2 CASSSRTGSTDTQYF
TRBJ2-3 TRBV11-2 CASRGGVAGVKDTQYF
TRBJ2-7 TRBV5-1 CASSLETGPYEQYF
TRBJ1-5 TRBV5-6 CASSLGTGNQPQHF
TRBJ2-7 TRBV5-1 CASSLGDYEQYF
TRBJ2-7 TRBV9 CASCFRQGTAYEQYF
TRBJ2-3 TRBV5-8 CASSQERGGTQYF
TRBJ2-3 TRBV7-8 CASSDIAGGSGTQYF
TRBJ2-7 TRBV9 CASSIGQGTAYEQYF
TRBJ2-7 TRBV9 CAICFRQGTAYEQYF
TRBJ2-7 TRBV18 CASSPLKQAAYEQYF
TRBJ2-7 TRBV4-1 CASSPEEGLNEQYF
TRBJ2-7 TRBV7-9 CASSPNGRDRVNEQYF
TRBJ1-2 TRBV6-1 CASSNSGEGSYGYTF
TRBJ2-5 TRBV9 CASSLQGNPQETQYF
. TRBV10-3 CAISNGQDTYEQYF
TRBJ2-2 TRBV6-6 CAGLGQSTGELFF
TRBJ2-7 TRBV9 CASCFRQGTAYEQYF
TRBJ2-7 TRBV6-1 CASSQTGYEQYF
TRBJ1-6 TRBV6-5 CASSTRRTNSPLHF
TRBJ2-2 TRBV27 CASRLGGGGELFF